A single T cell receptor beta chain is shown here with its context. The source of the sample is a study of preoperative IRX-2 immunotherapy in early breast cancer. The assay was immunoSEQ multiplex PCR, and TCRdb's table has in-frame clones only and misses some. This sample carries about 38,000 clones, roughly 82% of them seen once, and the ten largest clones take roughly 1.5%. Sample treatment: preoperative locoregional IRX-2 cytokine immunotherapy. Per the germline V gene, CDR1 is MNHGY and CDR2 is SAAAGT. This CDR3 comprises 13 residues. V trimming: 6 bases; J trimming: 5 bases; junction bases outside the gene matches: 4.

The chain recombines TRBV6-8 with TRBJ1-2; 9 bases fit TRBD1. The sequencing used lymph node tissue, collected after IRX-2 immunotherapy. The sequence was collected from a human donor with breast cancer. CDR3 sequence reads: CASRLGTGYGYTF. The CDR3 DNA reads TGTGCCAGCAGACTAGGGACAGGGTATGGCTACACCTTC.